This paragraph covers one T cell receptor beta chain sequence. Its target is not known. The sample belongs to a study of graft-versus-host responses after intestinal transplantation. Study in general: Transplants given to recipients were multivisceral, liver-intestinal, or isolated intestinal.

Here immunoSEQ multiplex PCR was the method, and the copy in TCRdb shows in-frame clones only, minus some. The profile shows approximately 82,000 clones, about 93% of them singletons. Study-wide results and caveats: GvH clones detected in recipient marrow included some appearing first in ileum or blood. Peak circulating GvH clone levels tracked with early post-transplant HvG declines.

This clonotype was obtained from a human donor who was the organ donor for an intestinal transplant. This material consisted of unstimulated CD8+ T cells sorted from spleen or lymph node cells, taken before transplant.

CDR3 DNA: TGTGCCAGCAGGACAGATAGCAATCAGCCCCAGCATTTT. Amino acid sequence: CASRTDSNQPQHF. The chain joins TRBV28 to TRBJ1-5; tentative D call: TRBD1 (5 bases). CDR3 length: 13 amino acids. V gave up 6 bases and J gave up 0 bases, with 6 bases separating them. Germline assignment: CDR1 MDHEN and CDR2 SYDVKM.